Below, 5 T cell receptor beta chains from the same sample are listed, as sequenced in a study of Ad26.COV2.S vaccination and SARS-CoV-2 variants. Indicated treatment: roughly 19 received Ad26.COV2.S at low or high dose, single or two shots; about five received placebo; per-sample allocation not given. It was on day 63 after the first vaccine or placebo injection that samples were taken. Clones were read by immunoSEQ multiplex PCR, and TCRdb kept only the in-frame ones, dropping some. The sample has some 460,000 clones, 89% seen once. The specimen comprised peripheral blood, sampled in a trial of Ad26.COV2.S vaccine versus placebo. The origin of the receptors is a person between 18 and 65 years old who received the Ad26.COV2.S COVID-19 vaccine or a placebo.

Comment on this clone: Germline and junction disagree at one end, which may indicate a read error. Distinct nucleotide sequences in the sample also encode this CDR3. V and J are TRBV11-2 and TRBJ1-4; tentatively, D is TRBD1 (6 bases). Germline V gene data show CDR1 as SGHAT and CDR2 as FQNNGV. The CDR3 is 15 residues long. CDR3 nucleotides: TGTGCCAGCAGCCCCACTTCAGGGGACCCTGAAAAATTGTTTTTT. This codes for CASSPTSGDPEKLFF.

The V gene is TRBV14, the J gene TRBJ2-3; D might be TRBD1 (5 bases). CDR1 is SGHDN, CDR2 FVKESK, per germline. Trimming pared 3 bases from V and 2 bases from J, leaving 15 bases between. This CDR3 contains 16 residues. CDR3 coding DNA: TGTGCCAGCAGCCATTCGGGCAGGGCCTACACAGATACGCAGTATTTT. Protein sequence: CASSHSGRAYTDTQYF. The full variable domain, in which reference TRBV14 and TRBJ2-3 provide the parts outside the CDR3, is EAGVTQFPSHSVIEKGQTVTLRCDPISGHDNLYWYRRVMGKEIKFLLHFVKESKQDESGMPNNRFLAERTGGTYSTLKVQPAELEDSGVYFCASSHSGRAYTDTQYFGPGTRLTVL.

V and J are TRBV7-9 and TRBJ2-3; TRBD1 agrees at 7 bases. Germline assignment: CDR1 SEHNR and CDR2 FQNEAQ (reference sequence). The CDR3 loop spans 18 amino acids. With V trimmed by 5 bases and J by 0 bases, 14 bases remained unmatched. DNA for the CDR3: TGTGCCAGCAGCAAGCGAGCCGGGACAGCTAAAAGCACAGATACGCAGTATTTT. Amino acid sequence: CASSKRAGTAKSTDTQYF.

The chain recombines TRBV28 with TRBJ1-2, with D possibly TRBD1 on 6 matching bases. Per germline, CDR1 MDHEN and CDR2 SYDVKM. With 3 bases removed from V and 6 bases from J, the gap between germline ends came to 20 bases. The CDR3 length is 16 residues. The CDR3 protein is CASSFTRLRQADGYTF. CDR3 DNA: TGTGCCAGCAGTTTCACCAGGTTAAGACAGGCGGATGGCTACACCTTC.

The chain carries TRBV28 and TRBJ1-1, with TRBD1 matching 9 bases. V lost 4 bases to trimming and J lost 0 bases; unmatched junction nucleotides: 6. This CDR3 contains 16 residues. Germline CDR1 and CDR2: MDHEN and SYDVKM. The CDR3 protein is CASSSRTGAMNTEAFF. In DNA, the CDR3 is TGTGCCAGCAGTTCGAGGACAGGGGCAATGAACACTGAAGCTTTCTTT.